The TCR beta chain under discussion was sequenced for a study of post-analysis software for immune sequencing data. As for the study in general: The courses of disease that were included comprised relapsing-remitting, secondary progressive and progressive-relapsing multiple sclerosis.

Overall study results and limits: F-measure co-clustering was strong for batch-matched samples. Elevated frequency relative to controls characterized four or five TRBV segments in patients, TRBV5-6, TRBV5-1 and TRBV20-1 among them. For normalized Chao1 diversity, multiple sclerosis patients scored significantly lower than controls did.

This CDR3 has 16 amino acids. The ends were cut back, 5 bases at V and 2 bases at J, with 19 bases in the middle. The V gene's germline CDR1 is MDHEN and CDR2 SYDVKM. cDNA libraries for TCR beta contained unique molecular identifiers. T cells numbering roughly 0.9 to 10 million yielded cDNA molecules that totaled approximately 500,000. MiXCR, applied by TCRdb to the PCR reads, yields one record per CDR3 protein. Here the sample spans hundreds of thousands of distinct CDR3 sequences, about 40% being singletons. In regard to this clonotype: Its target is not known.

Material: blood. The clonotype originates from a girl aged 10 to 17 with multiple sclerosis. The chain joins TRBV28 to TRBJ2-7; D not resolved. The CDR3 DNA is TGTGCCAGCAGTCCGTCAATAAAAGGCCGGACCTACGAGCAGTACTTC. Its translation is CASSPSIKGRTYEQYF. The whole variable domain, remainder taken from reference TRBV28 and TRBJ2-7, is DVKVTQSSRYLVKRTGEKVFLECVQDMDHENMFWYRQDPGLGLRLIYFSYDVKMKEKGDIPEGYSVSREKKERFSLILESASTNQTSMYLCASSPSIKGRTYEQYFGPGTRLTVT.